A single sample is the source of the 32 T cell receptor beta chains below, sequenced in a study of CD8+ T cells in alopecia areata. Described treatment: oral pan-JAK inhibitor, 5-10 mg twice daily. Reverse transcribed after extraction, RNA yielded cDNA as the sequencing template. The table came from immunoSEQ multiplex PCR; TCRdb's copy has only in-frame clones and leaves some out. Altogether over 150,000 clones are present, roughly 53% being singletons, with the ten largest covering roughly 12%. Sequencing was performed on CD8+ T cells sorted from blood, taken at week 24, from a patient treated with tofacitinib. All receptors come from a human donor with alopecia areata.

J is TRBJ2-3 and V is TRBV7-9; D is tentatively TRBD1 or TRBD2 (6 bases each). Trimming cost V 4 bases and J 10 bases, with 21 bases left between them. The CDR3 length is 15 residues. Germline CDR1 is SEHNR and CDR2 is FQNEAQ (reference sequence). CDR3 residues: CASSSGDDRRRSQYF. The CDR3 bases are TGTGCCAGCAGCTCGGGAGATGACAGGCGGCGATCGCAGTATTTT.

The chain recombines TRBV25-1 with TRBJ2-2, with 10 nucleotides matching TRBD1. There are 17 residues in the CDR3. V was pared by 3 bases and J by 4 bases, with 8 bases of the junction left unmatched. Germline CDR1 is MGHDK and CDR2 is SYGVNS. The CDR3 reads CASSDRDRGEGTGELFF. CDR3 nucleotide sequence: TGTGCCAGCAGTGACCGGGACAGGGGCGAGGGCACCGGGGAGCTGTTTTTT. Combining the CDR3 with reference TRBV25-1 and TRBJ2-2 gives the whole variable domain EADIYQTPRYLVIGTGKKITLECSQTMGHDKMYWYQQDPGMELHLIHYSYGVNSTEKGDLSSESTVSRIRTEHFPLTLESARPSHTSQYLCASSDRDRGEGTGELFFGEGSRLTVL.

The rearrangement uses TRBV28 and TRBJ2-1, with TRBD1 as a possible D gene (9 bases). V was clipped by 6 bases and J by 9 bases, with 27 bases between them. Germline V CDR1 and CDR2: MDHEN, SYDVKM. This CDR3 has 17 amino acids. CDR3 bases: TGTGCCAGCAGCCCGACGGGAGGGGACAGGGTGCTCGGTGAGCAGTTCTTC. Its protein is CASSPTGGDRVLGEQFF.

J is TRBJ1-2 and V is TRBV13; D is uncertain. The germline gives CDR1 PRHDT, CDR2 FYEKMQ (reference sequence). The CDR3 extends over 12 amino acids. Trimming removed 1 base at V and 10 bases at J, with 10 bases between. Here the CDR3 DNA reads TGTGCCAGCAGCTTAGATCCGGGGAACTACACCTTC. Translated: CASSLDPGNYTF.

The CDR3 region is CASSSKEVGSTGELFF. Here the CDR3 DNA reads TGTGCCAGCAGCTCCAAGGAGGTTGGCAGCACCGGGGAGCTGTTTTTT. The rearrangement links TRBV7-9 to TRBJ2-2, with D possibly matching TRBD2 (5 bases). Trimming stripped 4 bases from V and 4 bases from J, with 16 bases between. CDR3 length equals 16 residues. Germline CDR1 is SEHNR and CDR2 is FQNEAQ (reference sequence). Full variable domain (outside the CDR3, taken from reference TRBV7-9 and TRBJ2-2): DTGVSQNPRHKITKRGQNVTFRCDPISEHNRLYWYRQTLGQGPEFLTYFQNEAQLEKSRLLSDRFSAERPKGSFSTLEIQRTEQGDSAMYLCASSSKEVGSTGELFFGEGSRLTVL.

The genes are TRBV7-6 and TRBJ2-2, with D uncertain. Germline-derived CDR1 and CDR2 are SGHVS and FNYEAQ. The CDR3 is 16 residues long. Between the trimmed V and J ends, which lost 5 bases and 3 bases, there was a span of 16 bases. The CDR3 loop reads CASSERVKVDTGELFF. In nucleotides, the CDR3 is TGTGCCAGCAGCGAAAGGGTAAAGGTGGACACCGGGGAGCTGTTTTTT.

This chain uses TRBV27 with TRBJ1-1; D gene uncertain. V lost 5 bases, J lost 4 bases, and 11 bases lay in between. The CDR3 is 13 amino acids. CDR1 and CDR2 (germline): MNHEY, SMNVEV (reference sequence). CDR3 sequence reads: CASSANSFTEAFF. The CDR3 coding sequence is TGTGCCAGCAGTGCCAACAGCTTCACTGAAGCTTTCTTT.

The CDR3 nucleotides are TGCAGCGTGGCTACGGGGGCCTCCTACAATGAGCAGTTCTTC. Its translation is CSVATGASYNEQFF. V and J are TRBV29-1 and TRBJ2-1; either TRBD1 or TRBD2 may fit D (6 bases each). The CDR3 sequence is 14 residues long. Trimming removed 6 bases at V and 0 bases at J, with 12 bases between. Per germline, CDR1 SQVTM and CDR2 ANQGSEA.

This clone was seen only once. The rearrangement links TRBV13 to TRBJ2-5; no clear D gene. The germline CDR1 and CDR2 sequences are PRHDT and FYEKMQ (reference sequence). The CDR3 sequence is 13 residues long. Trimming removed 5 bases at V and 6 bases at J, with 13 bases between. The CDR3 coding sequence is TGTGCCAGCAGCCCCCCGTCGGTGAAGACCCAGTACTTC. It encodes CASSPPSVKTQYF. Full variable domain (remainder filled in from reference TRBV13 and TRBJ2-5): AAGVIQSPRHLIKEKRETATLKCYPIPRHDTVYWYQQGPGQDPQFLISFYEKMQSDKGSIPDRFSAQQFSDYHSELNMSSLELGDSALYFCASSPPSVKTQYFGPGTRLLVL.

The CDR3 reads CASSLEASETDTQYF. CDR3 coding DNA: TGCGCCAGCAGCTTGGAGGCTAGCGAAACAGATACGCAGTATTTT. The V and J genes are TRBV5-1 and TRBJ2-3; D may be TRBD2 (6 bases). Germline CDR1 reads SGHRS; CDR2 reads YFSETQ. The CDR3 is made up of 15 amino acids. The V end lost 0 bases, the J end lost 3 bases, and 11 bases lay between the germline ends. Combining the CDR3 with reference TRBV5-1 and TRBJ2-3 gives the whole variable domain KAGVTQTPRYLIKTRGQQVTLSCSPISGHRSVSWYQQTPGQGLQFLFEYFSETQRNKGNFPGRFSGRQFSNSRSEMNVSTLELGDSALYLCASSLEASETDTQYFGPGTRLTVL.

This CDR3 is CASSQDTGGVGYTF. CDR3 bases: TGCGCCAGCAGCCAGGATACAGGGGGCGTCGGCTACACCTTC. This chain connects TRBV4-1 to TRBJ1-2; 9 bases align to TRBD1. The length of the CDR3 is 14 residues. Germline trimming cut 3 bases from V and 8 bases from J; bases unmatched to any gene: 7. The V gene's germline CDR1 is MGHRA and CDR2 YSYEKL.

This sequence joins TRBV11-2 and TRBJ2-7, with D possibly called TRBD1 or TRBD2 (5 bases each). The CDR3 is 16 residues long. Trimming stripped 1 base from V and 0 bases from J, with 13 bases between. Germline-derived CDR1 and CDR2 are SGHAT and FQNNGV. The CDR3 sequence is CASSLVLAGSSYEQYF. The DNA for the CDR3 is TGTGCCAGCAGCTTAGTATTGGCAGGGAGCTCCTACGAGCAGTACTTC.

In DNA form, the CDR3 reads TGTGCCAGCAGTGATTTGGGTGATCAGCCCCAGCATTTT. Translating it yields CASSDLGDQPQHF. V and J are TRBV25-1 and TRBJ1-5; D remains ambiguous. The V gene's germline CDR1 is MGHDK and CDR2 SYGVNS. The CDR3 runs to 13 residues. Trimming pared 3 bases from V and 5 bases from J, leaving 8 bases between.

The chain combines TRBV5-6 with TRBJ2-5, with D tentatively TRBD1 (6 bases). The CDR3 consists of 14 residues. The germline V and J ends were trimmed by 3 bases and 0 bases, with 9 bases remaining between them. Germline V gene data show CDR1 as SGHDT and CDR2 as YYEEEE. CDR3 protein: CASSSGQDQETQYF. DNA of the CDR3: TGTGCCAGCAGCTCGGGACAAGACCAAGAGACCCAGTACTTC.

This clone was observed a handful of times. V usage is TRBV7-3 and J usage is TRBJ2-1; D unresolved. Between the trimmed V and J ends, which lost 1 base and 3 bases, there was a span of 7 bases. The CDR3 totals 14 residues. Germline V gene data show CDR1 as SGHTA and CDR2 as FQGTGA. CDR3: CASSLMGNYNEQFF. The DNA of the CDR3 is TGTGCCAGCAGCTTAATGGGCAACTACAATGAGCAGTTCTTC.

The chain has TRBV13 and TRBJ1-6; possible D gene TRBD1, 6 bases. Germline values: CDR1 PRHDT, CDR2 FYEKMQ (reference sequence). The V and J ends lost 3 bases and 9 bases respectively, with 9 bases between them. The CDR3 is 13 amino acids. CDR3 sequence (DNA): TGTGCCAGCAGCTTTGGGGGGCGTTCACCCCTCCACTTT. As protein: CASSFGGRSPLHF.

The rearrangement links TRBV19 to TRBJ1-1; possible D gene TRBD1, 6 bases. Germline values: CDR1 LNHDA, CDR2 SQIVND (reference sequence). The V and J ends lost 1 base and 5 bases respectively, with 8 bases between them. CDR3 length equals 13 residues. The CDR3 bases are TGTGCCAGTAGTATAGGGACAGAGACTGAAGCTTTCTTT. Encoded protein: CASSIGTETEAFF.

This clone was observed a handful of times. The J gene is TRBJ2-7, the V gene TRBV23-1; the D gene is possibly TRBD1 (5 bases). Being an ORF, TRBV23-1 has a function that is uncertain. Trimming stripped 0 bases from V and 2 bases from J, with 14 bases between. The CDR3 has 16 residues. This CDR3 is CASSQSQAGPTYEQYF. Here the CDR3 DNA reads TGCGCCAGCAGTCAATCGCAGGCAGGGCCTACCTACGAGCAGTACTTC.

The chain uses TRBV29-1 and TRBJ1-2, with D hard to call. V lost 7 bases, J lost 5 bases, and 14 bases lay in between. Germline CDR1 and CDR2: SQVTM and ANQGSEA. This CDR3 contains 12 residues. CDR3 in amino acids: CSALRGDYGYTF. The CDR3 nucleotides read TGCAGCGCCCTCCGTGGGGATTATGGCTACACCTTC.

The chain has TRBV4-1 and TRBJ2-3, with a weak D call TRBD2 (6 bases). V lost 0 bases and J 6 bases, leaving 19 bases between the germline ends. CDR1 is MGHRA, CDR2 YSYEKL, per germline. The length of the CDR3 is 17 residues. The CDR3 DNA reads TGCGCCAGCAGCCAAGATATGCGGGACGGATGGTCGGATACGCAGTATTTT. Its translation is CASSQDMRDGWSDTQYF.

The CDR3 sequence is CAISDVDPGSGNEQFF. CDR3 bases: TGTGCCATCAGTGACGTCGATCCCGGTTCCGGCAATGAGCAGTTCTTC. The V gene is TRBV10-3, the J gene TRBJ2-1; D is undetermined. Germline V gene data show CDR1 as ENHRY and CDR2 as SYGVKD. CDR3 length equals 16 residues. V dropped 3 bases and J dropped 6 bases, with 18 bases sitting between them.

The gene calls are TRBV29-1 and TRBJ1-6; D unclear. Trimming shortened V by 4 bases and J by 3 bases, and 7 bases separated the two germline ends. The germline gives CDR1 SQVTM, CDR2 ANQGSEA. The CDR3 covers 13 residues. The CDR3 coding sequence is TGCAGCGTTGCGGAAGGCTATAATTCACCCCTCCACTTT. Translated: CSVAEGYNSPLHF.

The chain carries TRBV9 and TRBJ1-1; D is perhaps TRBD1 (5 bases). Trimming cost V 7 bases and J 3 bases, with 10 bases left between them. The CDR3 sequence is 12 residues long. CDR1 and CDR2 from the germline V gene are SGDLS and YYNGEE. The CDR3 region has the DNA TGTGCCAGCGAAGAGGGGTACACTGAAGCTTTCTTT. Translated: CASEEGYTEAFF.

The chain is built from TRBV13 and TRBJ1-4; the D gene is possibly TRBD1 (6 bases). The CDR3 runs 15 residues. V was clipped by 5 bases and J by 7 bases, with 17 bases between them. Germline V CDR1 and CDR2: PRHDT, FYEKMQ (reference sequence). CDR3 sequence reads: CASSPGSSRGEKLFF. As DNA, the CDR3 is TGTGCCAGCAGCCCAGGGTCTTCCAGGGGTGAAAAACTGTTTTTT.

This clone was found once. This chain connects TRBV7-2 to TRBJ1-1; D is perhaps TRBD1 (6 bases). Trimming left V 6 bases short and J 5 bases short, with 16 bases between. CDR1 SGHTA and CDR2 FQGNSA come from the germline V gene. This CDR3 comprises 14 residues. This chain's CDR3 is CASSPGPGATEAFF. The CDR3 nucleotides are TGTGCCAGCAGTCCGGGCCCGGGGGCGACTGAAGCTTTCTTT.

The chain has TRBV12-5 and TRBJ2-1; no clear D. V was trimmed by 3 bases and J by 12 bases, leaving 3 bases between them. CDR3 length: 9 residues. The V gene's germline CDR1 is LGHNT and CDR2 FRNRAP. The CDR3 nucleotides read TGTGCTAGTGGTTTACCGCAGTTCTTC. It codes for CASGLPQFF.

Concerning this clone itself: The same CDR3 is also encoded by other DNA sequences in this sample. CDR3 sequence reads: CASSSSYEQYF. The CDR3, as DNA: TGTGCCAGCAGCTCGTCCTACGAGCAGTACTTC. The chain links TRBV13 to TRBJ2-7; D call uncertain. CDR3 length: 11 amino acids. CDR1 and CDR2 (germline): PRHDT, FYEKMQ (reference sequence). With 4 bases removed from V and 1 base from J, the gap between germline ends came to 2 bases.

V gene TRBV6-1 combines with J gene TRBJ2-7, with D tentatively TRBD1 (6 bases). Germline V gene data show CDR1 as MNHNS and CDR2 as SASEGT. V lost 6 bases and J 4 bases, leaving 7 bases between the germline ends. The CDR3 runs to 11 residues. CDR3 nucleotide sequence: TGTGCCAGCAGAACAGGGTACGAGCAGTACTTC. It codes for CASRTGYEQYF.

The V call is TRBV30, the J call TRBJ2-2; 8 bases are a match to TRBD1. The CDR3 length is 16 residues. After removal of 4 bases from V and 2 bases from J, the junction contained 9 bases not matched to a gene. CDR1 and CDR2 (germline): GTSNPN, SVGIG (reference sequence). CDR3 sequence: CAWILETGVNTGELFF. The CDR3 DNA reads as TGTGCCTGGATATTGGAGACAGGGGTAAACACCGGGGAGCTGTTTTTT.

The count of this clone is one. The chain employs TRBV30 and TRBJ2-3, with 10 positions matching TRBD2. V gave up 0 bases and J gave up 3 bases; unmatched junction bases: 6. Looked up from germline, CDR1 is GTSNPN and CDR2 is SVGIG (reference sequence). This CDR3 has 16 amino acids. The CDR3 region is CAWSVLASGGTDTQYF. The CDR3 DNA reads TGTGCCTGGAGTGTACTTGCTAGCGGGGGAACAGATACGCAGTATTTT.

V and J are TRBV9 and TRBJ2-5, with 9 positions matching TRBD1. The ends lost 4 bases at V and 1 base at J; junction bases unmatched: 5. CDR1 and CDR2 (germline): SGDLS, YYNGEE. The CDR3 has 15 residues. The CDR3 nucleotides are TGTGCCAGCAGCCCGGGACAGGGTTCCCAAGAGACCCAGTACTTC. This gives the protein CASSPGQGSQETQYF.

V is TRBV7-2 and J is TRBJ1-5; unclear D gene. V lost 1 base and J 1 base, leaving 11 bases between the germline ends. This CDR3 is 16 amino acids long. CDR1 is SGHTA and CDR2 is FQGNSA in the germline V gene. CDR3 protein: CASSLEGVGSNQPQHF. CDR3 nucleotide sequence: TGTGCCAGCAGCTTAGAAGGTGTGGGGAGCAATCAGCCCCAGCATTTT.